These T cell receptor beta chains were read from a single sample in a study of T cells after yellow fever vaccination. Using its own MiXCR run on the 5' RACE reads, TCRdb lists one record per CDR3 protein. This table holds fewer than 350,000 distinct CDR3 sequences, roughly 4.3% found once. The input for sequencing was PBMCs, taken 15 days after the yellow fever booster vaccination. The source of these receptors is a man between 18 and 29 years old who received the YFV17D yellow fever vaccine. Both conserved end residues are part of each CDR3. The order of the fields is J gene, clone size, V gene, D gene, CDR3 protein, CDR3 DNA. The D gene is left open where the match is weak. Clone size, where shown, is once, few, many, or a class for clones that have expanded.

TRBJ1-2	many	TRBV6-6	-	CASSFQGSYTF	TGTGCCAGCAGTTTCCAGGGAAGCTACACCTTC
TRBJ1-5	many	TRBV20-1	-	CSARDRRRPLDNQPQHF	TGCAGTGCTAGAGATCGACGAAGGCCCCTTGACAATCAGCCCCAGCATTTT
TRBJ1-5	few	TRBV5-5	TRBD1	CASSSTAGTGGLYQPQHF	TGTGCCAGCAGCTCCACCGCCGGGACAGGAGGACTATATCAGCCCCAGCATTTT
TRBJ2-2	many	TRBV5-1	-	CASLPGGGPVPGELFF	TGCGCCAGCCTACCGGGGGGCGGACCGGTCCCCGGGGAGCTGTTTTTT
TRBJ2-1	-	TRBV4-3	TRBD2	CASSQDRSGGADYFF	TGCGCCAGCAGCCAAGATCGGAGCGGGGGGGCCGATTACTTCTTC
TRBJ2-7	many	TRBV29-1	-	CSVGGSFSYEQYF	TGCAGCGTTGGGGGGTCTTTCTCCTACGAGCAGTACTTC
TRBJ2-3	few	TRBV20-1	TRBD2	CSARKYGGDGGTDTQYF	TGCAGTGCTAGAAAGTATGGGGGGGACGGTGGGACCGATACGCAGTATTTT
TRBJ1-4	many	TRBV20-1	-	CSASQRNEKLFF	TGCAGTGCTAGTCAGAGAAATGAAAAACTGTTTTTT
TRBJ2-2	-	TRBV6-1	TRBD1	CASSPGQGWTGELFF	TGTGCCAGCAGTCCGGGACAGGGTTGGACCGGGGAGCTGTTTTTT
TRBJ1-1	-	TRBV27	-	CASSQKRAGGKSEAFF	TGTGCCAGCAGCCAGAAACGCGCTGGGGGTAAATCTGAAGCTTTCTTT
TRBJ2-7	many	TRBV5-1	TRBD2	CASSLETSPYEQYF	TGCGCCAGCAGCTTGGAGACTAGCCCCTACGAGCAGTACTTC
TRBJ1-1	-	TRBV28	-	CASLPGGITEAFF	TGTGCCAGCCTTCCCGGGGGAATCACTGAAGCTTTCTTT
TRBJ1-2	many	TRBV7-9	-	CASRNQGNYGYTF	TGTGCCAGCAGGAATCAGGGGAACTATGGCTACACCTTC
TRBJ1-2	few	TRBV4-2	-	CASSQVETNLNGYTF	TGTGCCAGCAGCCAAGTTGAGACGAACCTAAATGGCTACACCTTC
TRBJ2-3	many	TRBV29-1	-	CSVEDLRTDTQYF	TGCAGCGTTGAGGACCTCCGCACAGATACGCAGTATTTT
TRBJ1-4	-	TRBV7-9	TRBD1	CASSLALRGTNEKLFF	TGTGCCAGCAGCTTAGCCCTCAGGGGGACGAATGAAAAACTGTTTTTT
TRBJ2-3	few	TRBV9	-	CASSSTGLNTQYF	TGTGCCAGCAGCAGTACAGGGCTAAATACGCAGTATTTT
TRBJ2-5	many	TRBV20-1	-	CSARSVEGRETQYF	TGCAGTGCTAGAAGCGTGGAGGGGCGGGAGACCCAGTACTTC
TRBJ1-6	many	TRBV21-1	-	CASSKMPQAGAPLHF	TGTGCCAGCAGCAAAATGCCGCAAGCTGGGGCACCCCTCCACTTT
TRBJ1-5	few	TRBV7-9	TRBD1	CASSLTGANQPQHF	TGTGCCAGCAGCTTGACAGGGGCCAATCAGCCCCAGCATTTT
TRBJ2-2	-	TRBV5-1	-	CASSPRWDKEAGELFF	TGCGCCAGCAGCCCCCGTTGGGACAAAGAGGCCGGGGAGCTGTTTTTT
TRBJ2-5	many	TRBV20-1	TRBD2	CSASGTTPQKTQYF	TGCAGTGCTAGTGGGACTACCCCTCAAAAGACCCAGTACTTC
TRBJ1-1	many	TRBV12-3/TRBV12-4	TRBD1	CASSNLRTGNTEAFF	TGTGCCAGCAGCAACCTACGGACAGGGAACACTGAAGCTTTCTTT
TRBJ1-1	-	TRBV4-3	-	CASSLNWGGTEAFF	TGCGCCAGCAGTCTAAACTGGGGTGGAACTGAAGCTTTCTTT
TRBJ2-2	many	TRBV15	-	CATSRDFRTANTGELFF	TGTGCCACCAGCAGAGATTTCAGGACAGCCAACACCGGGGAGCTGTTTTTT
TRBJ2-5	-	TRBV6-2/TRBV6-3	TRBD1	CASRSQGWAQYF	TGTGCCAGCAGGTCACAGGGGTGGGCCCAGTACTTC
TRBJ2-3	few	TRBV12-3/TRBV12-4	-	CASRSGGGYAVDTQYF	TGTGCCAGCAGGTCGGGCGGTGGCTATGCTGTAGATACGCAGTATTTT
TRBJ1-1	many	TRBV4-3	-	CASSQEVMQVNTEAFF	TGCGCCAGCAGCCAAGAGGTCATGCAGGTGAACACTGAAGCTTTCTTT
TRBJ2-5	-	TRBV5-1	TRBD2	CASSLAPSGGAGETQYF	TGCGCCAGCAGCTTGGCGCCTAGCGGGGGGGCCGGAGAGACCCAGTACTTC
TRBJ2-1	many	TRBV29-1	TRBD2	CSGGGTSGFNEQFF	TGCAGCGGGGGTGGGACTAGCGGGTTCAATGAGCAGTTCTTC
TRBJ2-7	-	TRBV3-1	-	CASSQRPTGTLYEQYF	TGTGCCAGCAGCCAACGCCCGACCGGGACACTCTACGAGCAGTACTTC
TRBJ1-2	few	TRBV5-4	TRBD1	CASSGRTGSAGYTF	TGTGCCAGCAGCGGTCGGACAGGCTCGGCGGGCTACACCTTC
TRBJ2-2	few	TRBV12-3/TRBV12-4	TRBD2	CASSSLAGGRTGELFF	TGTGCCAGCAGCTCCCTAGCGGGGGGCCGCACCGGGGAGCTGTTTTTT
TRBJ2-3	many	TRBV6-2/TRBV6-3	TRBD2	CASSRAGEADTQYF	TGTGCCAGCAGCCGAGCGGGGGAGGCAGATACGCAGTATTTT
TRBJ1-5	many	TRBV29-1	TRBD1	CSVWTGGNQPQHF	TGCAGCGTGTGGACAGGGGGCAACCAGCCCCAGCATTTT
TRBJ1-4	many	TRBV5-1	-	CASSSFTTEKLFF	TGCGCCAGCAGTTCCTTCACGACTGAAAAACTGTTTTTT